These 10 T cell receptor beta chains originate from one sample sequenced in a study of Siglec-9 on CD8 T cells in melanoma. Only in-frame clones appear in the TCRdb table, and some are missing; sequencing was by immunoSEQ multiplex PCR. The sample contains 25,000 to 35,000 clones, 75% to 85% of which appear only once. The sequenced sample consisted of Siglec-9- CD8+ T cells sorted from blood. These receptors came from a human donor in good health.

This clone was found once. The chain is built from TRBV27 and TRBJ2-7; no reliable D call. The V and J ends lost 4 bases and 0 bases respectively, with 4 bases between them. The CDR3 contains 12 residues. Germline V gene sequence: CDR1 MNHEY, CDR2 SMNVEV (reference sequence). The chain's CDR3 is CASSSGSYEQYF. The DNA of the CDR3 is TGTGCCAGCAGTTCAGGCTCCTACGAGCAGTACTTC.

The chain's CDR3 is CASKNTGTTKKQFF. Here the CDR3 DNA reads TGTGCCAGCAAAAATACCGGGACGACCAAGAAGCAGTTCTTC. J is TRBJ2-1 and V is TRBV27; D possibly matches TRBD1 or TRBD2 (5 bases each). CDR1 and CDR2 (germline): MNHEY, SMNVEV (reference sequence). Trimming removed 7 bases from V and 11 bases from J, with 21 bases in between. This CDR3 contains 14 residues.

V is TRBV5-1 and J is TRBJ2-5; TRBD1 matches at 8 bases. Germline loops: CDR1 SGHRS, CDR2 YFSETQ. V lost 5 bases, J lost 5 bases, and 2 bases stayed unmatched. CDR3 length: 12 residues. CDR3: CASRQGEETQYF. The CDR3 coding sequence is TGCGCCAGCAGACAGGGGGAGGAGACCCAGTACTTC.

The V call is TRBV7-9, the J call TRBJ1-2; D remains unclear. Germline assignment: CDR1 SEHNR and CDR2 FQNEAQ (reference sequence). This CDR3 is 14 amino acids long. V was pared by 1 base and J by 2 bases, with 8 bases between. CDR3 coding DNA: TGTGCCAGCAGCTTAGATTACAGAAACTATGGCTACACCTTC. Its translation: CASSLDYRNYGYTF.

This clone was seen just once. The V and J genes are TRBV27 and TRBJ2-7; D perhaps matches TRBD2 (7 bases). CDR1 MNHEY and CDR2 SMNVEV come from the germline V gene (reference sequence). The CDR3 covers 14 residues. V lost 7 bases and J lost 6, with 19 bases in between. The CDR3 DNA follows: TGTGCCAGCAAATCGGGGGGCCCTACTCGCGAGCAGTACTTC. As protein: CASKSGGPTREQYF.

The chain employs TRBV2 and TRBJ2-5; D ambiguous. This CDR3 spans 15 amino acids. In germline, CDR1 is SNHLY, CDR2 FYNNEI. V lost 9 bases and J lost 4, with 21 bases in between. CDR3 sequence (DNA): TGTGCCAGTCCTCGGTTCGCGTCCCACCCAGAGACCCAGTACTTC. Translation: CASPRFASHPETQYF.

CDR3 coding DNA: TGTGCCAGCAGTTTATCAAGGGGGGGGCATGGCTACACCTTC. This encodes CASSLSRGGHGYTF. This chain joins TRBV27 and TRBJ1-2; D perhaps matches TRBD1 (6 bases). V was shortened by 0 bases and J by 6 bases, with 11 bases between the two germline ends. The CDR3 sequence is 14 residues long. Germline CDR1 MNHEY, CDR2 SMNVEV (reference sequence).

The J gene is TRBJ2-1, the V gene TRBV19; no clear D gene. CDR1 LNHDA and CDR2 SQIVND come from the germline V gene (reference sequence). V was trimmed by 1 base and J by 0 bases, leaving 4 bases between them. This CDR3 region has 14 residues. The DNA of the CDR3 is TGTGCCAGTAGTATAGGGATCTCCTACAATGAGCAGTTCTTC. Its protein product is CASSIGISYNEQFF.

V is TRBV7-5 and J is TRBJ2-4; TRBD1, the table's D call, lacks a check against the DNA. TRBV7-5 is a known pseudogene. The CDR3 has 17 residues. The CDR3 nucleotides read TGTGCCAGAAGAGTGGGACAGCGACGCGGGACCAAAAACATTCAGTACTTC. Amino acid sequence: CARRVGQRRGTKNIQYF.

The rearrangement links TRBV11-2 to TRBJ2-7; maybe TRBD2 (5 bases). The CDR3 extends over 13 amino acids. Germline V CDR1 and CDR2: SGHAT, FQNNGV. Trimming stripped 4 bases from V and 3 bases from J, with 10 bases between. The CDR3 coding sequence is TGTGCCAGCAGCTCCCAAGGAGGCTACGAGCAGTACGTC. This encodes CASSSQGGYEQYV.